This T cell receptor (beta chain) was obtained from a study of T cell responses to AZD1222 COVID-19 vaccine. The study, taken as a whole, reports: Receipt of two AZD1222 doses was followed by a rise in Spike-specific TCR breadth and depth.

This clone is a singleton in its sample. The antigen remains unidentified. The repertoire was sequenced with immunoSEQ multiplex PCR; TCRdb's copy has only in-frame clones and lacks some. The sample includes roughly 86,000 clones, around 91% of them seen just once. The origin of this receptor is an adult in good health. Sequencing was performed on peripheral blood, taken on day 0 of AZD1222 vaccination.

The CDR3 loop reads CASSAGTSGRGEQFF. The CDR3 nucleotides read TGTGCCAGCAGCGCCGGGACTAGCGGGAGGGGTGAGCAGTTCTTC. V is TRBV2 and J is TRBJ2-1; 16 bases line up with TRBD2. The CDR3 runs 15 residues. After removal of 6 bases from V and 9 bases from J, the junction contained 5 bases not matched to a gene. In germline, CDR1 is SNHLY, CDR2 FYNNEI.